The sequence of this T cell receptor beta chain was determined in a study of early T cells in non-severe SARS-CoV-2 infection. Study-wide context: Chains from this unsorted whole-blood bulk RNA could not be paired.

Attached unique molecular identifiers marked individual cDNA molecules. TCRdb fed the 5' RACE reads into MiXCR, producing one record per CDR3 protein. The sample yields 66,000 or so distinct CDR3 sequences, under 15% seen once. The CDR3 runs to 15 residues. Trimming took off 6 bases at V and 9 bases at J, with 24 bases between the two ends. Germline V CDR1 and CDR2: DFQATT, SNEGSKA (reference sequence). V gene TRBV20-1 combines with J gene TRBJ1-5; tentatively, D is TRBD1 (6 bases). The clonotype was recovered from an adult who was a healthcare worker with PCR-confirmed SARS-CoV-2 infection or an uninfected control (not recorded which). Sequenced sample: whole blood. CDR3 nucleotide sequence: TGCAGTGCAAGCCGGGACACCAGGCTCGGCGGGCCCCAGCATTTT. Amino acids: CSASRDTRLGGPQHF.